What follows is one T cell receptor beta chain and its context. Its specificity is unknown. TCRdb analysed the 5' RACE reads with MiXCR anew, one entry per CDR3 protein. The sample lists around 370,000 distinct CDR3 sequences, roughly 21% seen once, with under 15% in the top ten. This entry belongs to a study of T-cell memory formation after mild COVID-19. Study information: Clusters of TCRs were largely donor specific. Study findings and constraints: Second-wave clones with a day 37 peak had unconfirmed SARS-CoV-2 specificity. Clones that contracted from day 15 to 85 had balanced CD4/CD8; later expanders were CD4+ biased.

With 6 bases clipped from V and 4 bases from J, the junction kept 4 bases outside the gene matches. The CDR3 extends over 15 amino acids. Germline assignment: CDR1 MNHNS and CDR2 SASEGT. This rearrangement joins TRBV6-1 to TRBJ2-2, with 11 nucleotides matching TRBD2. Sequenced: PBMCs or a T cell subset sorted from them (not recorded which). The TCR sequence derives from an adult woman who had mild COVID-19 (a few samples of this study predate the infection). Cell type and time point are not known. CDR3 sequence (DNA): TGTGCCAGCAGCAATCTAGCGGGGGGCACCGGGGAGCTGTTTTTT. Translating gives CASSNLAGGTGELFF.